The 7 T cell receptor beta chains reported below all come from one sample, sequenced in a study of CD8+ T cells in alopecia areata. Extracted RNA was reverse transcribed into cDNA, the sequencing template. Assay used: immunoSEQ multiplex PCR; TCRdb lists only in-frame clones, some missing. The data show about 150,000 clones, about 51% seen once. The material was CD8+ T cells sorted from blood, obtained at week 0. The receptors stem from a human donor with alopecia areata.

CDR3 protein: CASNSRYTEAFF. As DNA, the CDR3 is TGTGCCAGCAACTCCAGGTACACTGAAGCTTTCTTT. This chain links TRBV25-1 with TRBJ1-1; D remains unclear. Germline V lookup: CDR1 MGHDK, CDR2 SYGVNS. V lost 7 bases, J lost 3 bases, and 9 bases lay in between. CDR3 size: 12 residues.

This sequence joins TRBV7-2 and TRBJ1-1, with TRBD1 matching 10 bases. J lost 1 base, V lost 4 bases, and 3 bases had no gene match. Germline values: CDR1 SGHTA, CDR2 FQGNSA. The CDR3 totals 15 residues. The CDR3 region has the DNA TGTGCCAGCAGCTATCGGACAGGGGGGAACACTGAAGCTTTCTTT. Its translation: CASSYRTGGNTEAFF.

The genes are TRBV15 and TRBJ1-5; tentative D call: TRBD1 (5 bases). The CDR3 covers 13 residues. Germline CDR1 and CDR2: LNHNV and YYDKDF (reference sequence). Trimming took 1 base from V and 6 from J, leaving 7 bases between them. CDR3 sequence: CATSRGGAQPQHF. Here the CDR3 DNA reads TGTGCCACCAGCAGAGGCGGGGCTCAGCCCCAGCATTTT.

The gene calls are TRBV5-1 and TRBJ1-4; 10 bases agree with TRBD1. CDR1 is SGHRS and CDR2 is YFSETQ in the germline V gene. The CDR3 contains 13 residues. Trimming at V came to 6 bases and at J to 8 bases, leaving 4 bases not matched to a gene. The CDR3 is CASTRTGGEKLFF. DNA of the CDR3: TGCGCCAGCACAAGGACAGGGGGAGAAAAACTGTTTTTT. The whole variable domain, remainder taken from reference TRBV5-1 and TRBJ1-4, is KAGVTQTPRYLIKTRGQQVTLSCSPISGHRSVSWYQQTPGQGLQFLFEYFSETQRNKGNFPGRFSGRQFSNSRSEMNVSTLELGDSALYLCASTRTGGEKLFFGSGTQLSVL.

The CDR3 bases are TGTGCCAGCAGCCCCGGCTCGGGGACTAATGAAAAACTGTTTTTT. Its translation: CASSPGSGTNEKLFF. V gene TRBV9 combines with J gene TRBJ1-4; D ambiguous. Between the trimmed V and J ends, which lost 4 bases and 2 bases, there was a span of 12 bases. In germline, CDR1 is SGDLS, CDR2 YYNGEE. The CDR3 loop spans 15 amino acids.

This rearrangement joins TRBV19 to TRBJ1-2; a weak D match, TRBD1 (6 bases). Per germline, CDR1 LNHDA and CDR2 SQIVND (reference sequence). Trimming took 8 bases from V and 8 from J, leaving 24 bases between them. The CDR3 has 15 residues. The CDR3 sequence: CASGDTGQRARGYTF. The DNA for the CDR3 is TGTGCCAGTGGTGACACCGGACAGAGAGCTCGCGGCTACACCTTC.

This clone has more than one count but fewer than ten. The chain has TRBV7-2 and TRBJ1-2; the match to TRBD1 covers 8 bases. Germline trimming cut 5 bases from V and 2 bases from J; bases unmatched to any gene: 7. The CDR3 has 15 residues. Germline CDR1 SGHTA, CDR2 FQGNSA. CDR3 sequence reads: CASSPRDRPNYGYTF. The CDR3 nucleotides read TGTGCCAGCAGCCCCCGGGACAGGCCCAACTATGGCTACACCTTC.